The subject of this entry is one TCR beta chain. The sample originates from a study of blood T cell repertoires in COVID-19. CDR3 size: 15 residues. CDR1 and CDR2 from the germline V gene are MNHEY and SVGAGI. J was trimmed by 0 bases and V by 6 bases; bases with no gene match: 3. Profiling relied on immunoSEQ multiplex PCR, and the TCRdb table lists in-frame clones only, not all of them. In the table there are roughly 380,000 clones, around 87% of which are singletons. Residents of about 25 US areas, aged roughly 18 to 90 years, made up the participants. Sequencing was performed on PBMCs or T cells enriched from blood (not recorded which). This TCR was sampled from a man in his thirties or forties who had recovered from COVID-19. V is TRBV6-5 and J is TRBJ2-4; 9 nucleotides line up with TRBD1. CDR3 loop: CASRGTGLAKNIQYF. As DNA, the CDR3 is TGTGCCAGCAGGGGGACAGGGTTAGCCAAAAACATTCAGTACTTC.